The entry that follows covers one T cell receptor beta chain sequence. This record belongs to a study of blood T cell repertoires in COVID-19. The germline CDR1 and CDR2 sequences are SGHDN and FVKESK. The CDR3 contains 16 residues. V was shortened by 4 bases and J by 0 bases, with 15 bases between the two germline ends. Original processing notes: Amplification of reference gene primers was used by the study to estimate nucleated cell counts. Here immunoSEQ multiplex PCR was the method, and the copy in TCRdb shows in-frame clones only, minus some. V, J and clone size are those of that table, while D and trimming were read from the DNA. The sample contains tens of thousands of clones, 88% of which appear only once.

V usage is TRBV14 and J usage is TRBJ1-1, with D perhaps TRBD1 (5 bases). Source material: peripheral blood. This receptor was taken from a human donor in a cohort sampled during active COVID-19. In nucleotides, the CDR3 is TGTGCCAGCAGCCCGAGCAGGGTGGGGCTGAACACTGAAGCTTTCTTT. This encodes CASSPSRVGLNTEAFF.